These 25 T cell receptor beta chains were all obtained from the same sample, sequenced in a study of T cells in Graves' hyperthyroidism and ophthalmopathy. Amplification yielded TCR beta CDR3 regions, with RNA transcripts as the source. The HTBI set primed first-round TCR CDR3 RT-PCR. TCRdb re-derived calls from the multiplex PCR reads in MiXCR, one entry per CDR3 protein. Of approximately 300,000 distinct CDR3 sequences listed, less than 20% are singletons. Material for sequencing was blood. These receptors all come from a man aged 45-65 years with Graves' ophthalmopathy.

CDR3 bases: TGCGCCAGCAGCCCGATCGGACTAGCTTCTACTGGGGAGACCCAGTACTTC. The encoded protein is CASSPIGLASTGETQYF. This chain uses TRBV4-1 with TRBJ2-5; 8 bases are a match to TRBD2. The CDR3 runs to 17 residues. CDR1 is MGHRA and CDR2 is YSYEKL in the germline V gene. V lost 4 bases, J lost 5 bases, and 15 bases stayed unmatched.

In DNA, the CDR3 is TGTGCCAGCAGCAGACTAGCCTATGGGGAGGAGCAGTTCTTC. Translated, it gives CASSRLAYGEEQFF. The rearrangement uses TRBV7-9 and TRBJ2-1, with 7 nucleotides matching TRBD2. Germline V gene lookup returns CDR1 SEHNR and CDR2 FQNEAQ (reference sequence). J gave up 10 bases and V 5 bases, and 11 bases lay outside the gene matches. The CDR3 is made up of 14 amino acids.

This clonotype was counted ten times or more. This chain connects TRBV5-1 to TRBJ2-3, with 9 bases that match TRBD2. Germline-derived CDR1 and CDR2 are SGHRS and YFSETQ. This CDR3 comprises 17 residues. J gave up 3 bases and V 4 bases, and 12 bases lay outside the gene matches. Here the CDR3 DNA reads TGCGCCAGCAGCCCGCCCGGACTAAGCGGGAGGACAGATACGCAGTATTTT. This codes for CASSPPGLSGRTDTQYF.

This clonotype showed up just a few times. The chain uses TRBV29-1 and TRBJ1-1, with TRBD1 matching 8 bases. Germline V lookup: CDR1 SQVTM, CDR2 ANQGSEA. This CDR3 region has 15 residues. V shed 4 bases, J shed 3 bases, and the junction held 10 bases outside the gene matches. The CDR3: CSVGGAGGMYTEAFF. CDR3 nucleotide sequence: TGCAGCGTTGGAGGGGCAGGGGGCATGTACACTGAAGCTTTCTTT. The variable domain in full, with the rest retrieved from reference TRBV29-1 and TRBJ1-1, is SAVISQKPSRDICQRGTSLTIQCQVDSQVTMMFWYRQQPGQSLTLIATANQGSEATYESGFVIDKFPISRPNLTFSTLTVSNMSPEDSSIYLCSVGGAGGMYTEAFFGQGTRLTVV.

This clonotype was seen once. V and J are TRBV27 and TRBJ2-2; D remains ambiguous. V was shortened by 7 bases and J by 3 bases, with 12 bases between the two germline ends. Germline values: CDR1 MNHEY, CDR2 SMNVEV (reference sequence). The CDR3 runs to 14 residues. CDR3 protein: CASTLISDTGELFF. The CDR3 nucleotides are TGTGCCAGCACCCTAATCTCGGACACCGGGGAGCTGTTTTTT.

Ten or more counts support this clonotype. The CDR3 loop reads CASSPDPRGTDTQYF. In DNA form, the CDR3 reads TGTGCCAGCAGCCCGGACCCCCGGGGCACAGATACGCAGTATTTT. The genes are TRBV7-3 and TRBJ2-3; D is unclear. Germline-derived CDR1 and CDR2 are SGHTA and FQGTGA. Deletions cut 5 bases from V and 1 base from J, with 13 bases between. CDR3 length: 15 amino acids. Supplemented by reference TRBV7-3 and TRBJ2-3, the full variable domain reads GAGVSQTPSNKVTEKGKYVELRCDPISGHTALYWYRQSLGQGPEFLIYFQGTGAADDSGLPNDRFFAVRPEGSVSTLKIQRTERGDSAVYLCASSPDPRGTDTQYFGPGTRLTVL.

To note about this clonotype: Being one base from a much bigger clone, this may be a read error. The chain recombines TRBV9 with TRBJ2-7; D possibly corresponds to TRBD2 (5 bases). Trimming took off 4 bases at V and 5 bases at J, with 22 bases between the two ends. Germline CDR1 and CDR2: SGDLS and YYNGEE. CDR3 length: 16 amino acids. CDR3 in DNA: TGTGCCAGCAGCCTTCGAGCCAGTCGGGGTGGCCACGAGCAGTACTTC. It codes for CASSLRASRGGHEQYF.

This clonotype occurred many times. The V and J genes are TRBV3-1 and TRBJ2-7; maybe TRBD1 (6 bases). Germline V gene sequence: CDR1 LGHDT, CDR2 YNNKEL (reference sequence). V gave up 1 base and J gave up 3 bases, with 10 bases separating them. CDR3 length equals 14 residues. The CDR3 spells CASSQGQALYEQYF. CDR3 nucleotides: TGTGCCAGCAGCCAAGGACAGGCCCTCTACGAGCAGTACTTC.

The rearrangement joins TRBV2 to TRBJ1-1; 7 bases agree with TRBD1. V lost 5 bases and J lost 5; bases outside the gene matches: 8. Germline V gene lookup returns CDR1 SNHLY and CDR2 FYNNEI. The CDR3 contains 14 residues. The CDR3 protein is CASSQTGFRTEAFF. The CDR3 nucleotides are TGTGCCAGCAGTCAGACAGGGTTCAGGACTGAAGCTTTCTTT. Supplemented by reference TRBV2 and TRBJ1-1, the full variable domain reads EPEVTQTPSHQVTQMGQEVILRCVPISNHLYFYWYRQILGQKVEFLVSFYNNEISEKSEIFDDQFSVERPDGSNFTLKIRSTKLEDSAMYFCASSQTGFRTEAFFGQGTRLTVV.

This clonotype was seen many times. The chain is built from TRBV3-1 and TRBJ2-1; no clear D. The CDR3 spans 13 residues. V was cut by 4 bases and J by 9 bases, with 13 bases left in between. CDR1 and CDR2 from the germline V gene are LGHDT and YNNKEL (reference sequence). This CDR3 reads CASSPGWQSEQFF. Here the CDR3 DNA reads TGTGCCAGCAGCCCCGGATGGCAAAGTGAGCAGTTCTTC.

The chain joins TRBV9 to TRBJ2-6; D may be TRBD1 (6 bases). Germline loops: CDR1 SGDLS, CDR2 YYNGEE. V shed 0 bases and J shed 0 bases, with 10 bases lying between them. The CDR3 sequence is 17 residues long. The CDR3 loop reads CASSVGGQLSGANVLTF. DNA of the CDR3: TGTGCCAGCAGCGTAGGAGGACAGCTCTCTGGGGCCAACGTCCTGACTTTC.

This clonotype came up many times. J is TRBJ1-1 and V is TRBV2, with D perhaps matching TRBD1 (5 bases). This CDR3 has 13 residues. V lost 6 bases, J lost 1 base, and 9 bases lay in between. CDR1 is SNHLY and CDR2 is FYNNEI in the germline V gene. The CDR3 DNA reads as TGTGCCAGCAGCCCCACAGGGAACACTGAAGCTTTCTTT. Translation: CASSPTGNTEAFF.

This sequence joins TRBV5-6 and TRBJ2-3; D gene uncertain. The CDR3 is 14 residues long. Germline CDR1 reads SGHDT; CDR2 reads YYEEEE. V was pared by 3 bases and J by 1 base, with 9 bases between. The CDR3 protein is CASSSPGRTDTQYF. The CDR3 nucleotides read TGTGCCAGCAGCTCACCGGGCCGCACAGATACGCAGTATTTT.

The chain carries TRBV5-1 and TRBJ1-2; tentatively, D is TRBD1 (5 bases). The germline V and J ends were trimmed by 1 base and 6 bases, with 13 bases remaining between them. In germline, CDR1 is SGHRS, CDR2 YFSETQ. The CDR3 has 14 amino acids. The CDR3 DNA sequence: TGCGCCAGCAGCTTGTCCCAGGGTAGGGATGGCTACACCTTC. The encoded protein is CASSLSQGRDGYTF. The full variable domain, rest sourced from reference TRBV5-1 and TRBJ1-2, is KAGVTQTPRYLIKTRGQQVTLSCSPISGHRSVSWYQQTPGQGLQFLFEYFSETQRNKGNFPGRFSGRQFSNSRSEMNVSTLELGDSALYLCASSLSQGRDGYTFGSGTRLTVV.

The rearrangement uses TRBV15 and TRBJ1-1, with D possibly TRBD1 on 5 matching bases. Germline loops: CDR1 LNHNV, CDR2 YYDKDF (reference sequence). V was clipped by 1 base and J by 7 bases, with 25 bases between them. The CDR3 has 18 residues. The CDR3 loop is CATSRGQFRGSHRGEAFF. CDR3 bases: TGTGCCACCAGCAGAGGACAGTTCCGGGGCTCCCACCGTGGTGAAGCTTTCTTT. The full variable domain, with the rest looked up from reference TRBV15 and TRBJ1-1, is DAMVIQNPRYQVTQFGKPVTLSCSQTLNHNVMYWYQQKSSQAPKLLFHYYDKDFNNEADTPDNFQSRRPNTSFCFLDIRSPGLGDTAMYLCATSRGQFRGSHRGEAFFGQGTRLTVV.

This clonotype has only a few counts. This rearrangement joins TRBV20-1 to TRBJ2-7; no reliable D call. The germline gives CDR1 DFQATT, CDR2 SNEGSKA (reference sequence). There are 15 residues in the CDR3. V was cut by 0 bases and J by 3 bases, with 15 bases left in between. The CDR3 DNA is TGCAGTGCTAGAGATCGGGTGAGCCTTAACTACGAGCAGTACTTC. Protein sequence: CSARDRVSLNYEQYF.

The sample holds many counts of this clonotype. V gene TRBV28 combines with J gene TRBJ1-1; unclear D gene. Germline CDR1 reads MDHEN; CDR2 reads SYDVKM. This CDR3 has 12 amino acids. Deletions cut 2 bases from V and 10 bases from J, with 11 bases between. The CDR3 DNA reads as TGTGCCAGCAGTTTAGGACCTGGAGGAGCTTTCTTT. The encoded protein is CASSLGPGGAFF. Filled out from reference TRBV28 and TRBJ1-1, the complete variable domain reads DVKVTQSSRYLVKRTGEKVFLECVQDMDHENMFWYRQDPGLGLRLIYFSYDVKMKEKGDIPEGYSVSREKKERFSLILESASTNQTSMYLCASSLGPGGAFFGQGTRLTVV.

This clonotype appeared a few times. The DNA is omitted, as the CDR3 cannot be located on it reliably, and the CDR3 follows TCRdb's listing. The chain couples TRBV11-2 to TRBJ2-7; TRBD2 is the table's D call and was not checked against the DNA. Germline V CDR1 and CDR2: SGHAT, FQNNGV. Termini included, the CDR3 measures 24 amino acids. The CDR3 loop is CASTNQTSMYLCASGLAGEHEQYF.

This chain connects TRBV29-1 to TRBJ2-7; D uncertain. This CDR3 contains 12 residues. V lost 4 bases and J lost 3, with 10 bases in between. Germline CDR1 reads SQVTM; CDR2 reads ANQGSEA. The chain's CDR3 is CSVVWQNYEQYF. The CDR3 coding sequence is TGCAGCGTTGTGTGGCAGAACTACGAGCAGTACTTC.

The CDR3 sequence: CASSFLDTSLEAFF. CDR3 in DNA: TGTGCCAGCAGCTTTCTGGACACCTCCCTTGAAGCTTTCTTT. This chain uses TRBV5-4 with TRBJ1-1; possibly TRBD1 for D (5 bases). The CDR3 spans 14 residues. CDR1 SGHNT and CDR2 YYREEE come from the germline V gene (reference sequence). The V end lost 2 bases, the J end lost 7 bases, and 15 bases lay between the germline ends.

This clonotype was seen many times. The chain employs TRBV28 and TRBJ1-1; no reliable D call. This CDR3 spans 14 amino acids. Trimming removed 4 bases from V and 2 bases from J, with 11 bases in between. The germline V gene encodes CDR1 MDHEN and CDR2 SYDVKM. DNA for the CDR3: TGTGCCAGCAGTTCCGAGGGTGCTAACACTGAAGCTTTCTTT. The encoded protein is CASSSEGANTEAFF.

This clonotype was seen ten or more times. The V and J genes are TRBV28 and TRBJ2-2, with D perhaps given as TRBD1 or TRBD2 (7 bases each). The germline V gene encodes CDR1 MDHEN and CDR2 SYDVKM. The CDR3 contains 18 residues. V shed 4 bases and J shed 6 bases, with 24 bases lying between them. CDR3: CASSSPRGAGAWAGELFF. The CDR3 DNA reads as TGTGCCAGCAGTTCCCCCAGGGGGGCGGGAGCCTGGGCCGGGGAGCTGTTTTTT.

V usage is TRBV5-8 and J usage is TRBJ2-2; 10 bases are a match to TRBD1. In germline, CDR1 is SGHTS, CDR2 YDEGEE. Losses at the gene ends were 0 bases for V and 6 bases for J; bases not matched to a gene: 20. The CDR3 has 21 residues. The CDR3 sequence is CASSLADIGTGVPRIAGELFF. CDR3 nucleotide sequence: TGTGCCAGCAGCTTGGCCGATATCGGGACAGGGGTTCCCAGGATCGCCGGGGAGCTGTTTTTT.

This clonotype was seen repeatedly, ten times or more. The chain is built from TRBV6-1 and TRBJ2-1, with TRBD2 as a possible D gene (6 bases). CDR1 MNHNS and CDR2 SASEGT come from the germline V gene. The CDR3 is made up of 13 amino acids. The ends were cut back, 5 bases at V and 7 bases at J, with 12 bases in the middle. CDR3 residues: CASSSDYQNEQFF. The CDR3 DNA follows: TGTGCCAGCAGTTCGGACTATCAGAATGAGCAGTTCTTC.

There are a few counts of this clonotype. The chain combines TRBV6-2 or TRBV6-3 with TRBJ2-7; D not resolved. Deletions cut 8 bases from V and 0 bases from J, with 8 bases between. The CDR3 sequence is 12 residues long. Germline loops: CDR1 MNHEY, CDR2 SVGEGT. The DNA of the CDR3 is TGTGCCAGCGGCATAACCTCCTACGAGCAGTACTTC. Its translation: CASGITSYEQYF.